This section outlines one TCR beta chain sequence together with its context. The V end lost 6 bases, the J end lost 5 bases, and 12 bases lay between the germline ends. Germline values: CDR1 MNHEY, CDR2 SVGAGI. CDR3 size: 13 residues. Libraries were prepared by immunoSEQ multiplex PCR; TCRdb keeps only in-frame clonotypes and omits some of them. The table includes tens of thousands of clones, approximately 85% detected once. This sample is drawn from a study of blood T cell repertoires in COVID-19. As for the study in general: Donors in the United States, Italy and Spain gave samples during acute or convalescent COVID-19. T cells, B-cell-depleted T cells, or PBMCs provided the cDNA or gDNA that served as material.

The V call is TRBV6-5, the J call TRBJ2-3, with TRBD2 as a possible D gene (6 bases). The sequencing sample was made of peripheral blood. The receptor comes from a woman aged 80 or over with COVID-19, enrolled during active disease. The chain's CDR3 is CASRWGDLDTQYF. DNA for the CDR3: TGTGCCAGCAGGTGGGGGGACCTAGATACGCAGTATTTT.